The clone carrying this T cell receptor (beta chain) was seen a few times. This sample includes further DNA sequences coding for the same CDR3. These data are taken from a study of cytomegalovirus exposure and HLA in healthy donors. PCR amplification relied on 60 Vbeta primers (plus 13 Jbeta primers). Repertoires were generated with immunoSEQ multiplex PCR, while TCRdb's copy carries only in-frame clones and drops some. The table has roughly 100,000 clones, about 13% seen once; the top ten hold roughly 16%. The CDR3 totals 14 residues. Trimming took off 4 bases at V and 2 bases at J, with 12 bases between the two ends. From germline, CDR1 is SGHDT and CDR2 YYEEEE.

The receptor comes from a man aged 40-50 years in good health and CMV-seropositive. The chain joins TRBV5-6 to TRBJ2-5, with D possibly TRBD2 on 6 matching bases. The sequencing sample was made of PBMCs. The chain's CDR3 is CASSPPEGQETQYF. Here the CDR3 DNA reads TGTGCCAGCAGCCCCCCGGAGGGGCAAGAGACCCAGTACTTC.